This TCR beta chain emerged from a study of PD-1 blockade in classical Hodgkin lymphoma. Study-wide context: Administration of nivolumab to patients was at 3 mg/kg intravenously every 2 weeks. General observations from the study: According to reports, newly diagnosed patients had lower baseline TCR diversity than healthy donors, and relapsed/refractory patients had lower baseline TCR diversity still. Newly diagnosed and completely responding patients shared comparable baseline diversity. Whatever underlies the repertoire differences (possibly disease activity or prior therapy) remains undefined.

About this clone itself: Its antigen is currently unknown. One end of the junction varies from germline; a read error may be responsible.

Sequenced by immunoSEQ multiplex PCR; TCRdb stores in-frame clones only, minus some. The table shows roughly 70,000 clones, with about two thirds occurring only once. All patients experienced relapse after autologous stem cell transplantation, and brentuximab vedotin exposure was variable. Sequencing used peripheral blood mononuclear cells (PBMCs), obtained before the second cycle of nivolumab. This receptor was taken from a human donor with classical Hodgkin lymphoma.

CDR3 sequence reads: CASSPQTGYVGTF. In nucleotides, the CDR3 is TGCGCCAGCAGCCCCCAGACAGGGTACGTAGGGACCTTC. This chain links TRBV5-1 with TRBJ2-7; 7 nucleotides agree with TRBD1. This CDR3 is built from 13 residues. Germline lookup yields CDR1 SGHRS and CDR2 YFSETQ.